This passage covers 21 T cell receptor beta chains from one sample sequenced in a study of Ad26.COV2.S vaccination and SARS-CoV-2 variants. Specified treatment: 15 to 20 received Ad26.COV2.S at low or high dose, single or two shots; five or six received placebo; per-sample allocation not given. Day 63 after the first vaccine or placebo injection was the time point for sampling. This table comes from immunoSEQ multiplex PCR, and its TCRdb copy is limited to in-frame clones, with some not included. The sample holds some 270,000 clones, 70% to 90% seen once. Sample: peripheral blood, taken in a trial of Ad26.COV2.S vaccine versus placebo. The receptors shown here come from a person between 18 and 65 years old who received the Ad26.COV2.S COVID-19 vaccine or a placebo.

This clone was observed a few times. CDR3 residues: CASSPIFPLDWNTEAFF. CDR3 nucleotide sequence: TGTGCCAGCAGTCCGATTTTCCCACTCGACTGGAACACTGAAGCTTTCTTT. The gene calls are TRBV27 and TRBJ1-1; D is unclear. CDR3 length equals 17 residues. Germline lookup yields CDR1 MNHEY and CDR2 SMNVEV (reference sequence). V was shortened by 5 bases and J by 1 base, with 20 bases between the two germline ends.

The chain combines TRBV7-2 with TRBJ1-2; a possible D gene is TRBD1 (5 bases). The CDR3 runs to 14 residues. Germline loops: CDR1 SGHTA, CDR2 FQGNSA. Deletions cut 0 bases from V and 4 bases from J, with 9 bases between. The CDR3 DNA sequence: TGTGCCAGCAGCTTAGCGTCGGGGGGCTATGGCTACACCTTC. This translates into CASSLASGGYGYTF.

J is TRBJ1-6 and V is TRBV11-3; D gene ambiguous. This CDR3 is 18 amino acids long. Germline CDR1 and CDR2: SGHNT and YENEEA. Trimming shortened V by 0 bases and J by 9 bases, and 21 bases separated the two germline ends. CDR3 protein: CASSLDQETPSPSSPLHF. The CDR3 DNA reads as TGTGCCAGCAGCTTAGACCAGGAGACCCCCTCACCCAGTTCACCCCTCCACTTT.

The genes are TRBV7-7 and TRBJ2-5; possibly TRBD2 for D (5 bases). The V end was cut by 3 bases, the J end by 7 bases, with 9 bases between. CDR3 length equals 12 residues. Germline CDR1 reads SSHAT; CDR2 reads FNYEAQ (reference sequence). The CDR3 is CASSFEGGTQYF. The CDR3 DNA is TGTGCCAGCAGCTTCGAGGGTGGGACCCAGTACTTC. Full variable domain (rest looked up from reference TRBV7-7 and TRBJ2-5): GAGVSQSPRYKVTKRGQDVTLRCDPISSHATLYWYQQALGQGPEFLTYFNYEAQPDKSGLPSDRFSAERPEGSISTLTIQRTEQRDSAMYRCASSFEGGTQYFGPGTRLLVL.

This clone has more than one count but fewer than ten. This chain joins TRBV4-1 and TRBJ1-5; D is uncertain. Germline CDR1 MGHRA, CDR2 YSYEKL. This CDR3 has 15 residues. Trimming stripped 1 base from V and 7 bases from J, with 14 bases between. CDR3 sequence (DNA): TGCGCCAGCAGCCAAGTTTTCGGAGTGAACCAGCCCCAGCATTTT. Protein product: CASSQVFGVNQPQHF.

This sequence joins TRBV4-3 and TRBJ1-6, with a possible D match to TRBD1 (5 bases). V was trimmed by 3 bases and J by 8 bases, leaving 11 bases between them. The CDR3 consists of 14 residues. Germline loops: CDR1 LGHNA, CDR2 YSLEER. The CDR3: CASSQTADHSPLHF. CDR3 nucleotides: TGCGCCAGCAGCCAGACAGCGGACCATTCACCCCTCCACTTT.

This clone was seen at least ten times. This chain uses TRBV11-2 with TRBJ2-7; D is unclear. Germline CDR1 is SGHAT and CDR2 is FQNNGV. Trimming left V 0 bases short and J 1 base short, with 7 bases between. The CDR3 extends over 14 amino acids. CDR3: CASSLDRQSYEQYV. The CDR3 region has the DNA TGTGCCAGCAGCTTAGATAGGCAGTCCTACGAGCAGTACGTC.

The CDR3 nucleotides read TGTGCCAGCAGCCGTTTGAGGGTGGTCACTGAAGCTTTCTTT. Translation gives CASSRLRVVTEAFF. The chain carries TRBV14 and TRBJ1-1; D is undetermined. The CDR3 has 14 residues. Trimming removed 4 bases from V and 4 bases from J, with 13 bases in between. Germline V gene sequence: CDR1 SGHDN, CDR2 FVKESK.

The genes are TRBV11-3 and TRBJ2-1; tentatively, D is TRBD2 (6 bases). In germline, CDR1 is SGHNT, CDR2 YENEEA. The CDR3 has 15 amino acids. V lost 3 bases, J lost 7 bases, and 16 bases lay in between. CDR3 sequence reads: CASSLERGNGNEQFF. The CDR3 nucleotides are TGTGCCAGCAGCTTGGAACGGGGGAATGGAAATGAGCAGTTCTTC.

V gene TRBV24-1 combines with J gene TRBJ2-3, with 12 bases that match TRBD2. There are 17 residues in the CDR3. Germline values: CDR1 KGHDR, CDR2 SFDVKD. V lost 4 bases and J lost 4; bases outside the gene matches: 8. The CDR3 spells CATSDPTSGGSPDTQYF. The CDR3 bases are TGTGCCACCAGTGACCCGACTAGCGGGGGCTCCCCAGATACGCAGTATTTT.

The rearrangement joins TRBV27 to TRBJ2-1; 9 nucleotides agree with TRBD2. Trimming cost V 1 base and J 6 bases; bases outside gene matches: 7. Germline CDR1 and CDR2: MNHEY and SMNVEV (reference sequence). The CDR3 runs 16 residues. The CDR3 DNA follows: TGTGCCAGCAGTTTATTAGGGGCTAGCGGGGCCAATGAGCAGTTCTTC. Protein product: CASSLLGASGANEQFF.

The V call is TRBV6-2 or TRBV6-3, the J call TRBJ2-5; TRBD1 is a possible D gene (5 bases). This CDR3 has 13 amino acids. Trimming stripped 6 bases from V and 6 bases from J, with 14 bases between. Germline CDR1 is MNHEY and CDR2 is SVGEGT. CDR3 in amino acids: CASSKQDAQTQYF. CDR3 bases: TGTGCCAGCAGCAAACAGGACGCGCAGACCCAGTACTTC.

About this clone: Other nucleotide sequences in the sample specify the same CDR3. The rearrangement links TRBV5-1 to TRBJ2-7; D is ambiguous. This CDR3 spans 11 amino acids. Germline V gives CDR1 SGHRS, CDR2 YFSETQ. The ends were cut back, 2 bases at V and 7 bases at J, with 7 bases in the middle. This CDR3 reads CASSLGGEQYF. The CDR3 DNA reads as TGCGCCAGCAGCTTAGGTGGGGAGCAGTACTTC.

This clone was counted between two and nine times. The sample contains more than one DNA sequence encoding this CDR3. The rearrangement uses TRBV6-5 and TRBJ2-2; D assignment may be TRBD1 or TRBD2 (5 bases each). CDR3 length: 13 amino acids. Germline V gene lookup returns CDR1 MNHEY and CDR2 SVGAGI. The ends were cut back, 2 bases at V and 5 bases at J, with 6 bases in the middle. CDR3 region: CASSYGGTGELFF. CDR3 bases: TGTGCCAGCAGTTACGGGGGTACCGGGGAGCTGTTTTTT.

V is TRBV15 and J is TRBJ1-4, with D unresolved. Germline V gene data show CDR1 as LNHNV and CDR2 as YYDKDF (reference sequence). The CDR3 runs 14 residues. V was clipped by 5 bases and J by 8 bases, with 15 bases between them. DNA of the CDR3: TGTGCCACCAGCGGGCGTTTTGGTAACGAAAAACTGTTTTTT. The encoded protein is CATSGRFGNEKLFF.

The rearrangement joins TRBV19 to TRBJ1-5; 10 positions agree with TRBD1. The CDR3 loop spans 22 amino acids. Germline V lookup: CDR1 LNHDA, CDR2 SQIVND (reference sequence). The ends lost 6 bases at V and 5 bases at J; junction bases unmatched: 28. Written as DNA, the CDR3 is TGTGCCAGTAGCACCCTACCCAAATACCCCGGGACAGGGGACGGTGTGGATCAGCCCCAGCATTTT. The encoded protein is CASSTLPKYPGTGDGVDQPQHF.

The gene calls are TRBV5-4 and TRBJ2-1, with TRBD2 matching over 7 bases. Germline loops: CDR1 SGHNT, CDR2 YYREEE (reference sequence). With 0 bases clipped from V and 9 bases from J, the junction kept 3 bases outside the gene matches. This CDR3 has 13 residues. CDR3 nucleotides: TGTGCCAGCAGCTTGGATAGCGGGCTTGAGCAGTTCTTC. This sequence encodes CASSLDSGLEQFF.

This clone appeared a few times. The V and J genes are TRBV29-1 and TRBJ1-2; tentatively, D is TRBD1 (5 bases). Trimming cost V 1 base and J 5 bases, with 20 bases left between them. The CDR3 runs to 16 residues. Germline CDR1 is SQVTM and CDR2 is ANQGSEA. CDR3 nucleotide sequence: TGCAGCGTTGAAGGTTTCCAAGGGGCTAAAGGGTATGGCTACACCTTC. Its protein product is CSVEGFQGAKGYGYTF.

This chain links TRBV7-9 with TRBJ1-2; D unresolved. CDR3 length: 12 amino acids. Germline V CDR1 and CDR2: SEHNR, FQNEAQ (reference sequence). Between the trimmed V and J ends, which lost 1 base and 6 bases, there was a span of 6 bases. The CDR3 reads CASSLVLDGYTF. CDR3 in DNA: TGTGCCAGCAGCTTAGTGCTTGATGGCTACACCTTC.

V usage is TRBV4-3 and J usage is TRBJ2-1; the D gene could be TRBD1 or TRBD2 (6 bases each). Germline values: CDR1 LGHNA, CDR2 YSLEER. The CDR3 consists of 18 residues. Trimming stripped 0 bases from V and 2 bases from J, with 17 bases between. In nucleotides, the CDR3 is TGCGCCAGCAGCCAAGAAGCCCCTATAGGGGGGACCTACAATGAGCAGTTCTTC. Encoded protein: CASSQEAPIGGTYNEQFF.

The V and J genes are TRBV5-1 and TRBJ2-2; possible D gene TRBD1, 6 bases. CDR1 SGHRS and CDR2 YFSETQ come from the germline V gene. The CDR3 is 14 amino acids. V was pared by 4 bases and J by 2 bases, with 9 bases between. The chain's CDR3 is CASSQDSNTGELFF. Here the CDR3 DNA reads TGCGCCAGCAGCCAGGACAGTAACACCGGGGAGCTGTTTTTT.